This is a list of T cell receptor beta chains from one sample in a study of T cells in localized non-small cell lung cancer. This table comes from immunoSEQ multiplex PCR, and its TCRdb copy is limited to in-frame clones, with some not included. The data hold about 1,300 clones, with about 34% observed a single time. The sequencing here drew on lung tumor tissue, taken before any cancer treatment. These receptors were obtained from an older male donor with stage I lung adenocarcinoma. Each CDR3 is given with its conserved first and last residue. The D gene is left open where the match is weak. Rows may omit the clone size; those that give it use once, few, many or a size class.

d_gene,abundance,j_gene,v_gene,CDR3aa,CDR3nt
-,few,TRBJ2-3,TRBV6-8,CASRPYPPSTDTQYF,TGTGCCAGCAGACCCTACCCTCCTAGCACAGATACGCAGTATTTT
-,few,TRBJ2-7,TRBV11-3,CASSLIGGNYEQYF,TGTGCCAGCAGCTTAATCGGGGGAAACTACGAGCAGTACTTC
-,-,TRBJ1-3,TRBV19,CASSRQRGSGNTIYF,TGTGCCAGTAGCCGGCAGCGGGGCTCTGGAAACACCATATATTTT
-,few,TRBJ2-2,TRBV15,CATSRLGHSLGELFF,TGTGCCACCAGCAGACTGGGGCATTCCCTTGGGGAGCTGTTTTTT
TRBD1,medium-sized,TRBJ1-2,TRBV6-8,CASSRQGGSKGYTF,TGTGCCAGCAGTCGACAGGGAGGGTCGAAGGGCTACACCTTC
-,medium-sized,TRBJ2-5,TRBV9,CASSVVQGGGETQYF,TGTGCCAGCAGCGTAGTGCAAGGGGGTGGAGAGACCCAGTACTTC
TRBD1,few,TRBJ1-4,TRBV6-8,CAISGQGGKLFF,TGTGCCATCAGTGGACAGGGGGGCAAACTGTTTTTT
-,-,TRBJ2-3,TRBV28,CASSFPGFLTDTQYF,TGTGCCAGCAGTTTTCCAGGCTTCCTCACAGATACGCAGTATTTT
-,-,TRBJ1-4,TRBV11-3,CASSSRKTPYEKLFF,TGTGCCAGCAGCTCACGAAAGACCCCATACGAAAAACTGTTTTTT
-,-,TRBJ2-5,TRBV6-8,CASSYRNLAETQYF,TGTGCCAGCAGTTACCGTAATCTAGCGGAGACCCAGTACTTC
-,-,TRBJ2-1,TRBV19,CASRIGGGAGYNEQFF,TGTGCCAGTAGGATAGGTGGAGGAGCTGGGTACAATGAGCAGTTCTTC
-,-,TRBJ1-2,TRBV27,CASTKDTGTGGYTF,TGTGCCAGCACTAAGGACACGGGCACTGGGGGCTACACCTTC
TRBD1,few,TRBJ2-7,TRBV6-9,CASRPLRDSSYEQYF,TGTGCCAGCAGACCGCTCCGGGACAGTTCCTACGAGCAGTACTTC
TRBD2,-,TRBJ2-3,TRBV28,CASSHRGLAGNTQYF,TGTGCCAGCAGTCATCGGGGACTAGCTGGAAATACGCAGTATTTT
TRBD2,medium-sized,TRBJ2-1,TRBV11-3,CASSARGVGHEQFF,TGTGCCAGCAGCGCGCGGGGGGTTGGCCATGAGCAGTTCTTC
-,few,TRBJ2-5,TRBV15,CATRPGGRGAETQYF,TGTGCCACCCGCCCAGGAGGGAGAGGGGCAGAGACCCAGTACTTC
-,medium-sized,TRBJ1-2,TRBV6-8,CASSSQQMNYGYTF,TGTGCCAGCAGTTCCCAACAAATGAACTATGGCTACACCTTC
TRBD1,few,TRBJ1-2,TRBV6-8,CASKPLLGQGDYGYTF,TGTGCCAGCAAGCCCCTCCTGGGACAGGGGGACTATGGCTACACCTTC
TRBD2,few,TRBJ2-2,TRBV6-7,CASSYYSGRNTGELFF,TGTGCCAGCAGTTACTATAGCGGGAGAAACACCGGGGAGCTGTTTTTT
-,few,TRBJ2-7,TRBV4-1,CASSPLTLVGGQYF,TGCGCCAGCAGCCCCCTTACTCTAGTCGGGGGGCAGTACTTC
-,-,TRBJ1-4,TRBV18,CASSPDLVTGLMGEKLFF,TGTGCCAGCTCACCTGACCTCGTCACAGGGTTAATGGGTGAAAAACTGTTTTTT
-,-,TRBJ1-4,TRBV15,CATSNLATNEKLFF,TGTGCCACCAGCAACCTTGCAACTAATGAAAAACTGTTTTTT
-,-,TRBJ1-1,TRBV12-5,CASGLALKSTRLNTEAFF,TGTGCTAGTGGTTTGGCCCTAAAATCCACCCGGTTGAACACTGAAGCTTTCTTT
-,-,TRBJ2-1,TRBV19,CASSIRSTDEQFF,TGTGCCAGTAGTATTAGGTCGACGGATGAGCAGTTCTTC
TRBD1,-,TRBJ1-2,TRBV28,CASIGQGIPYYGYTF,TGTGCCAGCATAGGACAGGGGATTCCTTACTATGGCTACACCTTC
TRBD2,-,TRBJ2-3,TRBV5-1,CASSLARDYLTDTQYF,TGCGCCAGCAGCTTGGCAAGGGACTACCTCACAGATACGCAGTATTTT
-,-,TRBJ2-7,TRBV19,CASGTLSYEQYF,TGTGCCAGCGGGACACTCTCCTACGAGCAGTACTTC
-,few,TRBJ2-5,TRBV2,CASSEDGTTQETQYF,TGTGCCAGCAGTGAAGACGGGACCACTCAAGAGACCCAGTACTTC
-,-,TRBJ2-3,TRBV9,CASSVEQPEDTQYF,TGTGCCAGCAGCGTAGAGCAACCGGAGGATACGCAGTATTTT
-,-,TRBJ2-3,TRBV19,CATLWGDTQYF,TGTGCCACCCTATGGGGCGATACGCAGTATTTT
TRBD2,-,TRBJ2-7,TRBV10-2,CASMPGLAGHEQYF,TGCGCCAGCATGCCGGGACTAGCGGGCCACGAGCAGTACTTC
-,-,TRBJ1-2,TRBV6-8,CASSGPKINYGYTF,TGTGCCAGCAGTGGACCAAAGATTAACTATGGCTACACCTTC
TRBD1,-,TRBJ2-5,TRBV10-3,CASGPGQGSQETQYF,TGTGCCAGCGGACCGGGACAGGGGTCCCAAGAGACCCAGTACTTC
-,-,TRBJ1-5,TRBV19,CASNTNRYQPQHF,TGTGCCAGTAATACCAACAGATATCAGCCCCAGCATTTT
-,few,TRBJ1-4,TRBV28,CASSTQGQANEKLFF,TGTGCCAGCAGCACACAGGGCCAGGCTAATGAAAAACTGTTTTTT
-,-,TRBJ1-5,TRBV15,CATSRVTSNQPQHF,TGTGCCACCAGCAGAGTGACGAGCAATCAGCCCCAGCATTTT
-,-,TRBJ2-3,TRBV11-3,CASSLDPTGPRDTQYF,TGTGCCAGCAGCTTAGATCCAACAGGGCCTAGGGATACGCAGTATTTT
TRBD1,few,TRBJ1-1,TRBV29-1,CSAGTGVTEAFF,TGCAGCGCGGGGACAGGGGTCACTGAAGCTTTCTTT
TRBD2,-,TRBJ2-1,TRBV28,CASSLFRAGVGDEQFF,TGTGCCAGCAGTTTATTTCGGGCGGGAGTGGGCGATGAGCAGTTCTTC
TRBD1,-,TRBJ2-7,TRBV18,CASSTGTGLEQYF,TGTGCCAGCTCAACTGGGACAGGTCTGGAGCAGTACTTC
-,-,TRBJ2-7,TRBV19,CASSLRTEVGEQYF,TGTGCCAGTAGTCTACGGACAGAGGTGGGCGAGCAGTACTTC
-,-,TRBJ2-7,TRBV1,CASSQDQSRTHEQYF,TGCGCCAGCAGCCAAGATCAGTCTCGGACCCACGAGCAGTACTTC
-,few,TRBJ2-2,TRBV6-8,CASSSQPGTFTGELFF,TGTGCCAGCAGTTCGCAACCGGGGACCTTCACCGGGGAGCTGTTTTTT
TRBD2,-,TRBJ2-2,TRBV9,CASSVFPAGGNTGELFF,TGTGCCAGCAGCGTCTTTCCAGCGGGGGGCAACACCGGGGAGCTGTTTTTT
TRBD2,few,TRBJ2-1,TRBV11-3,CASSFQGTSGVRSSYNEQFF,TGTGCCAGCAGCTTCCAAGGGACTAGCGGGGTCAGAAGCTCCTACAATGAGCAGTTCTTC
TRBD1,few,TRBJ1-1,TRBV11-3,CASSLETGGGKYHF,TGTGCCAGCAGCTTAGAGACAGGGGGCGGCAAATATCACTTT
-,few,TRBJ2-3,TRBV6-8,CASSFQGRRTDTQYF,TGTGCCAGCAGTTTCCAGGGGAGGCGGACAGATACGCAGTATTTT
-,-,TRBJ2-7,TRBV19,CASSTGSPYEQYF,TGTGCCAGTAGTACGGGCAGCCCCTACGAGCAGTACTTC
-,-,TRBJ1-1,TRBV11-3,CASSLSWGDTEAFF,TGTGCCAGCAGCTTATCATGGGGTGACACTGAAGCTTTCTTT
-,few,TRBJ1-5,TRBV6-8,CATETGYSNQPQHF,TGTGCCACGGAGACGGGTTATAGCAATCAGCCCCAGCATTTT
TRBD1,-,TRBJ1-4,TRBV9,CASSRRGGQGTRESTNEKLFF,TGTGCCAGCAGCCGGAGAGGGGGACAGGGCACAAGGGAATCAACTAATGAAAAACTGTTTTTT
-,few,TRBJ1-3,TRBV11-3,CASSSRTATSGNTIYF,TGTGCCAGCAGCTCCCGGACGGCCACCTCTGGAAACACCATATATTTT
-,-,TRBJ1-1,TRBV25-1,CASRLQGRGNTEAFF,TGTGCCAGCAGACTACAGGGACGGGGTAACACTGAAGCTTTCTTT